The present T cell receptor beta chain was sequenced within a study of blood T cell repertoires in COVID-19. Each participant's cohort was designated according to participant-reported clinical history. Two consecutive negative NP/OP PCR tests, clearance, or resolved symptoms defined Cohort 3 recovery. The assay was immunoSEQ multiplex PCR, and TCRdb's table has in-frame clones only and misses some. Of about 300,000 clones detected, approximately 84% appear once; the ten largest clones hold around 4.6%. Germline V gives CDR1 LNHDA, CDR2 SQIVND (reference sequence). Trimming took 6 bases from V and 5 from J; bases not matched to a gene: 6. The CDR3 sequence is 13 residues long.

The chain has TRBV19 and TRBJ1-1; 7 positions match TRBD1. The TCR was taken from a man younger than 45 who had recovered from COVID-19. The source material was PBMCs or T cells enriched from blood (not recorded which). CDR3 in amino acids: CASRSQGNTEAFF. The CDR3 nucleotides read TGTGCCAGTAGGTCACAGGGGAATACTGAAGCTTTCTTT.